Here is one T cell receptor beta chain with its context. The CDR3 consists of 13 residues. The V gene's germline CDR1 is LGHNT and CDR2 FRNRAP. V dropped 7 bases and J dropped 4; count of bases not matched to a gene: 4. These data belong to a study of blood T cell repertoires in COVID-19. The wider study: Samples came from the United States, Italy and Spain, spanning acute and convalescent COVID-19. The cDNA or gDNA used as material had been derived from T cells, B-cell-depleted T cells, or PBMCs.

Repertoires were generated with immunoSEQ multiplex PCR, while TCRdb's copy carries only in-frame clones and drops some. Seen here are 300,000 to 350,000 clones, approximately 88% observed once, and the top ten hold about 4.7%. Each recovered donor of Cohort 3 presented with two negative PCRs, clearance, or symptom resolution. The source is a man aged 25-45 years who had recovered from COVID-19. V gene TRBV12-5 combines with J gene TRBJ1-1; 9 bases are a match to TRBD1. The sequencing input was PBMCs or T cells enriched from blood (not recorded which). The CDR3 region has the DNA TGTGCTAGTGCCGGGGACAGGGTCACTGAAGCTTTCTTT. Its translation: CASAGDRVTEAFF.